The rows below give T cell receptor beta chains drawn from one sample of a study of radiotherapy plus CTLA-4 blockade in lung cancer. Clones were read by immunoSEQ multiplex PCR, and TCRdb kept only the in-frame ones, dropping some. The sample consists of 30,000 to 40,000 clones, around 70% of them appearing once. This material consisted of peripheral blood, taken from a patient treated with radiotherapy plus ipilimumab. The origin of the receptors is a human donor with non-small cell lung cancer who had stable disease on radiotherapy plus ipilimumab. CDR3s include the opening cysteine and the closing phenylalanine or tryptophan. The D gene is left open where the match is weak. Clone sizes are given selectively: once, few, many, or a class where the clone is expanded.

clone size | D gene | J gene | V gene | CDR3 DNA | CDR3 protein
- | - | TRBJ2-3 | TRBV5-1 | TGCGCCAGCAGTGCGCCTCCACAGGCAGATACGCAGTATTTT | CASSAPPQADTQYF
- | - | TRBJ1-2 | TRBV13 | TGTGCCAGCAGGGTCTTAGGTGGGGACACGGCCTATGGCTACACCTTC | CASRVLGGDTAYGYTF
- | - | TRBJ1-5 | TRBV9 | TGTGCCAGCAGCGTCGGCAGGGTTAATCAGCCCCAGCATTTT | CASSVGRVNQPQHF
- | - | TRBJ2-7 | TRBV7-2 | TGTGCCAGCAGCGAACAGGTCTACGAGCAGTACTTC | CASSEQVYEQYF
- | - | TRBJ2-7 | TRBV7-9 | TGTGCCAGCAGCTCTAATACAGGGTACGAGCAGTACTTC | CASSSNTGYEQYF
- | TRBD2 | TRBJ2-1 | TRBV27 | TGTGCCAGCAGTCGGACTAGCCAAGTACCCTACAATGAGCAGTTCTTC | CASSRTSQVPYNEQFF
- | - | TRBJ1-2 | TRBV29-1 | TGCAGCGTTGAAGGCGTAGATGGCTACACCTTC | CSVEGVDGYTF
- | TRBD1 | TRBJ1-5 | TRBV27 | TGTGCCAGCAGTTTGGATTACAGGGGAGGCAATCAGCCCCAGCATTTT | CASSLDYRGGNQPQHF
- | TRBD1 | TRBJ1-1 | TRBV5-1 | TGCGCCAGCAGGGGGACAGGCGGAATGAACACTGAAGCTTTCTTT | CASRGTGGMNTEAFF
once | - | TRBJ1-1 | TRBV11-3 | TGTGCCAGCAGCTTAGAATGGGGAAAGAACACTGAAGCTTTCTTT | CASSLEWGKNTEAFF
- | TRBD2 | TRBJ2-7 | TRBV29-1 | TGCAGCGTTGGGTACAGCGGGAGTGGTGAGCAGTACTTC | CSVGYSGSGEQYF
- | - | TRBJ2-6 | TRBV5-1 | TGCGCCAGCAGTGCGACAGCTGGGGCCAACGTCCTGACTTTC | CASSATAGANVLTF
- | - | TRBJ2-1 | TRBV5-6 | TGTGCCAGCAGGACTGCGGCAAGGAAAAATGAGCAGTTCTTC | CASRTAARKNEQFF
- | - | TRBJ1-5 | TRBV5-1 | TGCGCCAGCAGCTTGCGGCCAGGGGAGGGTCAGCCCCAGCATTTT | CASSLRPGEGQPQHF
- | TRBD1 | TRBJ2-7 | TRBV5-5 | TGTGCCAGCAGCTTGGACAGGGGGCGATCGCTCGAGCAGTACTTC | CASSLDRGRSLEQYF
- | - | TRBJ2-5 | TRBV11-2 | TGTGCCAGCAGCTGGGGTGGCCAAGAGACCCAGTACTTC | CASSWGGQETQYF
- | - | TRBJ2-7 | TRBV5-2 | TGTGCCAGCAGCCCCCTCGAGGGGTGGTACGAGCAGTACTTC | CASSPLEGWYEQYF
medium-sized | - | TRBJ1-1 | TRBV7-9 | TGTGCCAGCAGCTACAAGAACACTGAAGCTTTCTTT | CASSYKNTEAFF
- | - | TRBJ2-2 | TRBV5-1 | TGCGCCAGCAGCTCCCCCGGGCAGGGGGGGTACACCGGGGAGCTGTTTTTT | CASSSPGQGGYTGELFF
few | - | TRBJ2-3 | TRBV20-1 | TGCAGTGCTCAGAGCGGGGATACGCAGTATTTT | CSAQSGDTQYF
few | - | TRBJ2-7 | TRBV9 | TGTGCCAGCAGCGTTTCAGCCAGGACTTCCTACGAGCAGTACTTC | CASSVSARTSYEQYF
- | - | TRBJ2-6 | TRBV4-3 | TGCGCCAGCAGCCAAGATGTGGTGGGCTCTGGGGCCAACGTCCTGACTTTC | CASSQDVVGSGANVLTF
- | TRBD2 | TRBJ2-7 | TRBV7-2 | TGTGCCAGCAGCGCGGGAGACGAGCAGTACTTC | CASSAGDEQYF
once | - | TRBJ2-3 | TRBV5-4 | TGTGCCAGCAGCTTGTATCTTGGAGGCACAGATACGCAGTATTTT | CASSLYLGGTDTQYF
- | TRBD1 | TRBJ2-7 | TRBV27 | TGTGCCAGCTCAAACCTGGGACAGGGGAGGTCGTACGAGCAGTACTTC | CASSNLGQGRSYEQYF
- | TRBD1 | TRBJ1-5 | TRBV4-1 | TGCGCCAGCAGCCAGGTGGGTCAGGGGGTGCAGCCCCAGCATTTT | CASSQVGQGVQPQHF
- | - | TRBJ2-3 | TRBV7-8 | TGTGCCAGCAGCTTACGAAGCGCCTATACGCAGTATTTT | CASSLRSAYTQYF
- | TRBD1 | TRBJ2-1 | TRBV6-1 | TGTGCCAGCAGATCGGGGACAGGGTACAATGAGCAGTTCTTC | CASRSGTGYNEQFF
- | - | TRBJ2-1 | TRBV11-3 | TGTGCCAGCAGCCCTTACGGCGACTCCTACAATGAGCAGTTCTTC | CASSPYGDSYNEQFF
- | TRBD2 | TRBJ2-1 | TRBV5-1 | TGCGCCAGCAGCTTGGATCGGGACTATAACAATGAGCAGTTCTTC | CASSLDRDYNNEQFF
- | - | TRBJ2-1 | TRBV5-4 | TGTGCCAGCAGCGCGGGGGCGGCAGGGGGGAAGTACAATGAGCAGTTCTTC | CASSAGAAGGKYNEQFF
few | - | TRBJ2-5 | TRBV19 | TGTGCCAGTGACCCGGGACCGGGGGGCCTGGGGTCCCAGTACTTC | CASDPGPGGLGSQYF
- | - | TRBJ1-1 | TRBV18 | TGTGCCAGCTCACAGGGGTCCTCGAGGGCTGAAGCTTTCTTT | CASSQGSSRAEAFF
- | TRBD1 | TRBJ1-2 | TRBV27 | TGTGCCAGCAGTTTATTCCCGGGACAGGGAAGCTATGGCTACACCTTC | CASSLFPGQGSYGYTF
- | - | TRBJ1-2 | TRBV2 | TGTGCCAGCAGTGACGGGGGGGCGCATGGCTACACCTTC | CASSDGGAHGYTF
- | TRBD2 | TRBJ2-5 | TRBV15 | TGTGCCACCAAACGGGGCGGGAGGGTCCAAGAGACCCAGTACTTC | CATKRGGRVQETQYF
few | - | TRBJ1-4 | TRBV6-6 | TGTGCCAGCAGTGAGTCCCGCGGCTCAAAACTGTTTTTT | CASSESRGSKLFF
few | - | TRBJ1-1 | TRBV11-3 | TGTGCCAGCAGCCATCTTCCGAACACTGAAGCTTTCTTT | CASSHLPNTEAFF
- | TRBD1 | TRBJ1-4 | TRBV6-5 | TGTGCCAGCAGTAGGACAGGCGTAAATGAAAAACTGTTTTTT | CASSRTGVNEKLFF
- | TRBD1 | TRBJ2-2 | TRBV28 | TGTGCCAGCAGTACGGGACAGGGGGGAACCGGGGAGCTGTTTTTT | CASSTGQGGTGELFF
- | TRBD2 | TRBJ2-7 | TRBV5-5 | TGTGCCAGCAGCTCCATCGCGGCTAGCGGGACCGCCTACGAGCAGTACTTC | CASSSIAASGTAYEQYF
once | TRBD1 | TRBJ2-3 | TRBV27 | TGTGCCAGCAGTTTCCCCCGTCACCGACAGGGGCGAAACATACATCGGAGCACAGATACGCAGTATTTT | CASSFPRHRQGRNIHRSTDTQYF
- | - | TRBJ1-4 | TRBV27 | TGTGCCAGCAGGGGGCTACATGAAAAACTGTTTTTT | CASRGLHEKLFF
- | TRBD2 | TRBJ2-1 | TRBV2 | TGTGCCAGCATCCAGGCGGGAGAGGCGTTCTTC | CASIQAGEAFF
- | - | TRBJ1-5 | TRBV5-5 | TGTGCCAGCAGCATGGGAAGAAATCAGCCCCAGCATTTT | CASSMGRNQPQHF
- | TRBD2 | TRBJ2-5 | TRBV28 | TGTGCCACATGGACTAGCGGTAACCAAGAGACCCAGTACTTC | CATWTSGNQETQYF
- | - | TRBJ1-1 | TRBV7-9 | TGTGCCAGCAGCTTACTTTCGATTTATACGAACACTGAAGCTTTCTTT | CASSLLSIYTNTEAFF
few | - | TRBJ2-7 | TRBV19 | TGTGCCAGTAGTATAGGGCCAGGAAGCTCCTACGAGCAGTACTTC | CASSIGPGSSYEQYF
- | - | TRBJ2-1 | TRBV6-1 | TGTGCCAGCAGGATAAAAGGCTACAATGAGCAGTTCTTC | CASRIKGYNEQFF